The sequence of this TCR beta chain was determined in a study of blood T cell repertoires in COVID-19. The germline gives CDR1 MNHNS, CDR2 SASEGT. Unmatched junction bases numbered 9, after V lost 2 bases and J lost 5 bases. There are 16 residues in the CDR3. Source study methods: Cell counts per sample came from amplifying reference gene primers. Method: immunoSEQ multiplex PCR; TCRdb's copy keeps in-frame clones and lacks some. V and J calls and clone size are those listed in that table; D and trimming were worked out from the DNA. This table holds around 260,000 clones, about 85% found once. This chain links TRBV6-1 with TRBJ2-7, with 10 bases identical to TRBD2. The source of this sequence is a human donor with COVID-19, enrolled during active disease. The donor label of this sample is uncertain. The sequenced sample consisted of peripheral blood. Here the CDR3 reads CASSERRVGLAHEQYF. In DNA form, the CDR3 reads TGTGCCAGCAGTGAACGCCGAGTGGGACTAGCGCACGAGCAGTACTTC.